This record looks at one TCR beta chain sequence and its context. This record belongs to a study of blood T cell repertoires in COVID-19. Study background: Spain, Italy and the United States supplied samples that represented acute and convalescent COVID-19. The analysed material was cDNA or gDNA that came from T cells, B-cell-depleted T cells, or PBMCs.

V trimming: 6 bases; J trimming: 4 bases; junction bases outside the gene matches: 25. Germline CDR1 reads MNHEY; CDR2 reads SMNVEV (reference sequence). The CDR3 spans 20 residues. The protocol was immunoSEQ multiplex PCR, while the TCRdb copy is restricted to in-frame clones and leaves out a portion. The profile shows around 370,000 clones, around 90% of them singletons. V usage is TRBV27 and J usage is TRBJ2-3; 7 bases line up with TRBD1. This receptor was taken from a woman younger than 35 who had recovered from COVID-19. The sample was peripheral blood. The CDR3 DNA follows: TGTGCCAGCAGGGGTAAGACAGGGCGAGAGGATTTCCCACACGCAGATACGCAGTATTTT. Protein sequence: CASRGKTGREDFPHADTQYF.